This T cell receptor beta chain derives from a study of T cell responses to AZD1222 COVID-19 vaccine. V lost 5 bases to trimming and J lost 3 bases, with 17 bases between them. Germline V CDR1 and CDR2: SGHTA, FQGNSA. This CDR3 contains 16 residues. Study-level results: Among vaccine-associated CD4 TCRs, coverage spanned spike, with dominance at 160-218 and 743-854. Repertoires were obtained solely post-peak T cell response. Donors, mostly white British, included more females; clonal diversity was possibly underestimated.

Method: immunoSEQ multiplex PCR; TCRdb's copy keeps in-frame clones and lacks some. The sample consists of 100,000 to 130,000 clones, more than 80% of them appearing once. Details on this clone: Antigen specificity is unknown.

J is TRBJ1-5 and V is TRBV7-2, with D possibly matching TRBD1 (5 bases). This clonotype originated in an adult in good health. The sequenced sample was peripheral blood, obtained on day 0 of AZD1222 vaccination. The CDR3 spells CASSPWVGRDNQPQHF. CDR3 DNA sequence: TGTGCCAGCAGCCCCTGGGTGGGGCGAGACAATCAGCCCCAGCATTTT.